These 17 T cell receptor beta chains came from one sample sequenced in a study of blood T cell repertoires in COVID-19. Measured with immunoSEQ multiplex PCR; TCRdb has only the in-frame clones, and not every one. The sample has about 350,000 clones, 88% seen once. Sequencing used peripheral blood. These receptors were taken from a woman between 65 and 79 years old with COVID-19, enrolled during active disease.

This clone was observed a few times. The rearrangement uses TRBV6-5 and TRBJ1-2, with TRBD1 matching over 7 bases. This CDR3 comprises 13 residues. Looked up from germline, CDR1 is MNHEY and CDR2 is SVGAGI. Unmatched junction bases numbered 8, after V lost 5 bases and J lost 8 bases. The chain's CDR3 is CASSPTGLEGYTF. CDR3 DNA: TGTGCCAGCAGTCCGACAGGGTTGGAAGGCTACACCTTC.

V gene TRBV6-5 combines with J gene TRBJ1-5; the D is unclear. V was clipped by 4 bases and J by 5 bases, with 6 bases between them. The CDR3 is 12 residues long. Germline V gene lookup returns CDR1 MNHEY and CDR2 SVGAGI. The CDR3 DNA reads TGTGCCAGCAGTTCGGCGGATCAGCCCCAGCATTTT. Translated: CASSSADQPQHF.

V usage is TRBV7-2 and J usage is TRBJ1-1; D possibly corresponds to TRBD1 (5 bases). CDR3 size: 13 residues. Trimming shortened V by 1 base and J by 8 bases, and 11 bases separated the two germline ends. CDR1 is SGHTA and CDR2 is FQGNSA in the germline V gene. Here the CDR3 reads CASSLEAGGEAFF. CDR3 sequence (DNA): TGTGCCAGCAGCTTAGAGGCGGGGGGGGAAGCTTTCTTT.

The chain has TRBV2 and TRBJ1-5, with D unclear. This CDR3 contains 13 residues. Germline CDR1 and CDR2: SNHLY and FYNNEI. V was pared by 5 bases and J by 6 bases, with 11 bases between. This CDR3 reads CASSPREIQPQHF. The DNA for the CDR3 is TGTGCCAGCAGTCCTCGTGAGATTCAGCCCCAGCATTTT. Filled out from reference TRBV2 and TRBJ1-5, the complete variable domain reads EPEVTQTPSHQVTQMGQEVILRCVPISNHLYFYWYRQILGQKVEFLVSFYNNEISEKSEIFDDQFSVERPDGSNFTLKIRSTKLEDSAMYFCASSPREIQPQHFGDGTRLSIL.

The chain recombines TRBV2 with TRBJ1-1, with D possibly TRBD1 on 6 matching bases. The CDR3 has 14 residues. V gave up 6 bases and J gave up 3 bases, with 14 bases separating them. Germline CDR1 is SNHLY and CDR2 is FYNNEI. CDR3 loop: CASSRDNTYTEAFF. CDR3 sequence (DNA): TGTGCCAGCAGCAGGGACAATACCTACACTGAAGCTTTCTTT.

The rearrangement uses TRBV10-1 and TRBJ1-1; D not resolved. The V gene lost 0 bases and the J gene lost 5 bases, with 13 bases spanning the gap. CDR3 length: 15 amino acids. Germline CDR1 is WNHNN and CDR2 is SYGVQD (reference sequence). In DNA form, the CDR3 reads TGCGCCAGCAGTGAGTCGAGAAACTACCCGACTGAAGCTTTCTTT. The encoded protein is CASSESRNYPTEAFF.

The CDR3 bases are TGTGCCAGCAGCTTGGAGACTCCGACAGTCTACAATGAGCAGTTCTTC. It yields the protein CASSLETPTVYNEQFF. The rearrangement joins TRBV5-4 to TRBJ2-1, with TRBD1 as a possible D gene (5 bases). The germline V gene encodes CDR1 SGHNT and CDR2 YYREEE (reference sequence). This CDR3 has 16 residues. V was shortened by 0 bases and J by 3 bases, with 13 bases between the two germline ends.

The J gene is TRBJ2-7, the V gene TRBV6-5; TRBD1 matches at 8 bases. The junction had 7 bases not matched to a gene; V was cut back by 5 bases and J by 4 bases. CDR3 length: 14 residues. Per the germline V gene, CDR1 is MNHEY and CDR2 is SVGAGI. In nucleotides, the CDR3 is TGTGCCAGCAGTCCCGGGGACAGGCGGTACGAGCAGTACTTC. Protein: CASSPGDRRYEQYF.

The chain couples TRBV13 to TRBJ1-1; D may be TRBD1 (6 bases). Germline V gene data show CDR1 as PRHDT and CDR2 as FYEKMQ (reference sequence). With 4 bases removed from V and 3 bases from J, the gap between germline ends came to 21 bases. This CDR3 comprises 17 residues. The CDR3 spells CASSSLPQGGLDTEAFF. CDR3 nucleotide sequence: TGTGCCAGCAGCTCCCTCCCACAGGGCGGTTTGGACACTGAAGCTTTCTTT.

V and J are TRBV7-2 and TRBJ2-7, with 7 bases lining up with TRBD2. Per germline, CDR1 SGHTA and CDR2 FQGNSA. The CDR3 loop spans 15 amino acids. Germline trimming cut 3 bases from V and 0 bases from J; bases unmatched to any gene: 5. The DNA of the CDR3 is TGTGCCAGCAGCTTTGGCAGCGGGGACTCCTACGAGCAGTACTTC. As protein: CASSFGSGDSYEQYF.

The chain links TRBV6-2 or TRBV6-3 to TRBJ2-1; no definite D call. V shed 6 bases and J shed 9 bases, with 15 bases lying between them. Germline V gene sequence: CDR1 MNHEY, CDR2 SVGEGT. CDR3 length: 13 amino acids. CDR3 DNA sequence: TGTGCCAGCAGCCCCCCCCGAACGGGTGAGCAGTTCTTC. It encodes CASSPPRTGEQFF.

The chain recombines TRBV7-9 with TRBJ1-3, with no clear D. CDR1 is SEHNR, CDR2 FQNEAQ, per germline (reference sequence). V was clipped by 5 bases and J by 1 base, with 9 bases between them. The CDR3 is 14 residues long. CDR3 coding DNA: TGTGCCAGCAGCCCGGGAGGTTCTGGAAACACCATATATTTT. Its protein is CASSPGGSGNTIYF.

The CDR3 nucleotides are TGTGCCAGCAGTCCATATTTCCCCCCCGGGGGAGGCATCTACGAGCAGTACTTC. This translates into CASSPYFPPGGGIYEQYF. The chain has TRBV28 and TRBJ2-7; the D gene is possibly TRBD2 (6 bases). The V and J ends lost 5 bases and 3 bases respectively, with 26 bases between them. This CDR3 region has 18 residues. Germline lookup yields CDR1 MDHEN and CDR2 SYDVKM.

This clone was detected once. V is TRBV10-1 and J is TRBJ2-3; the D gene is possibly TRBD2 (6 bases). V was shortened by 6 bases and J by 10 bases, with 29 bases between the two germline ends. Germline CDR1 is WNHNN and CDR2 is SYGVQD (reference sequence). The CDR3 is 17 amino acids. As DNA, the CDR3 is TGCGCCAGCAGCCCCGGAGCCCAGCGCGGGGTCGGGTTAGCGCAGTATTTT. As protein: CASSPGAQRGVGLAQYF.

V and J are TRBV19 and TRBJ1-4, with D unresolved. Trimming took 1 base from V and 8 from J, leaving 14 bases between them. Germline V gene sequence: CDR1 LNHDA, CDR2 SQIVND (reference sequence). The CDR3 covers 15 residues. The CDR3 is CASSIGAGREEKLFF. For the CDR3, the DNA is TGTGCCAGTAGTATAGGGGCGGGAAGAGAGGAAAAACTGTTTTTT.

This chain connects TRBV27 to TRBJ2-5; D is perhaps TRBD2 (7 bases). The length of the CDR3 is 16 residues. The V and J ends lost 6 bases and 1 base respectively, with 18 bases between them. Germline loops: CDR1 MNHEY, CDR2 SMNVEV (reference sequence). CDR3 sequence: CASRPLRGGGQETQYF. The CDR3, as DNA: TGTGCCAGCAGACCCCTACGGGGAGGGGGCCAAGAGACCCAGTACTTC.

The V call is TRBV7-7, the J call TRBJ2-1; a weak D match, TRBD1 (6 bases). This CDR3 has 14 amino acids. Looked up from germline, CDR1 is SSHAT and CDR2 is FNYEAQ (reference sequence). Trimming left V 5 bases short and J 10 bases short, with 18 bases between. CDR3 DNA sequence: TGTGCCAGCAGCCGAGCCAGGGGAACGGGAGAGCAGTTCTTC. This sequence encodes CASSRARGTGEQFF.